This is a list of T cell receptor beta chains from one sample in a study of Graves' ophthalmopathy and Graves' hyperthyroidism. Each CDR3 protein is one row after TCRdb ran MiXCR on the multiplex PCR reads. The sample shows approximately 17,000 distinct CDR3 sequences, about 46% of them seen only once. Sequencing was carried out using peripheral blood. The receptors come from a middle-aged woman with stable Graves' hyperthyroidism. CDR3s include the opening cysteine and the closing phenylalanine or tryptophan. The order of the fields is D gene, clone size, J gene, V gene, CDR3 protein, CDR3 DNA. D genes are given only for firm matches. The size entry is marked missing in some rows and otherwise reads once, few, many or a size class.

TRBD1	NA	TRBJ1-1	TRBV2	CAGRGTEAFF	TGTGCCGGCAGGGGGACTGAAGCTTTCTTT
TRBD1	many	TRBJ1-4	TRBV9	CASSVTGTALSGEKLFF	TGTGCCAGCAGCGTTACCGGGACAGCACTTTCGGGGGAAAAACTGTTTTTT
TRBD1	many	TRBJ2-7	TRBV5-6	CASSFRDSAYEQYF	TGTGCCAGCAGCTTCCGGGACAGTGCCTACGAGCAGTACTTC
TRBD2	once	TRBJ2-7	TRBV15	CATSSLAGAYEQYF	TGTGCCACCAGCAGCCTAGCGGGCGCCTACGAGCAGTACTTC
NA	many	TRBJ2-1	TRBV9	CASSVAAGALNEQFF	TGTGCCAGCAGCGTAGCGGCGGGGGCCCTTAATGAGCAGTTCTTC
TRBD1	many	TRBJ1-1	TRBV7-9	CASSFWDRLNTEAFF	TGTGCCAGCAGCTTCTGGGACAGGTTGAACACTGAAGCTTTCTTT
TRBD2	many	TRBJ2-1	TRBV9	CASSVESGGNYNEQFF	TGTGCCAGCAGCGTAGAAAGCGGGGGGAACTACAATGAGCAGTTCTTC
NA	NA	TRBJ2-5	TRBV4-1	CASSQDRLPRETQYF	TGCGCCAGCAGCCAAGACAGGCTACCTCGAGAGACCCAGTACTTC
NA	NA	TRBJ2-7	TRBV7-2	CASSRGVSYEQYF	TGTGCCAGCAGCAGAGGAGTTAGCTACGAGCAGTACTTC
NA	many	TRBJ1-2	TRBV19	CASSMWAQDTGYTF	TGTGCCAGTAGTATGTGGGCCCAGGATACTGGCTACACCTTC
TRBD2	many	TRBJ2-1	TRBV2	CASKGLAGEYNEQFF	TGTGCCAGCAAGGGACTAGCGGGGGAATACAATGAGCAGTTCTTC
NA	many	TRBJ1-3	TRBV14	CASSPRPGNTIYF	TGTGCCAGCAGCCCCCGGCCGGGAAACACCATATATTTT
NA	NA	TRBJ2-3	TRBV4-2	CASSQVITDTQYF	TGTGCCAGCAGCCAAGTAATAACAGATACGCAGTATTTT
TRBD1	NA	TRBJ2-5	TRBV2	CASTKGGGETQYF	TGTGCCAGCACCAAAGGGGGCGGAGAGACCCAGTACTTC
NA	many	TRBJ1-1	TRBV12-3/TRBV12-4	CATWGQLNTEAFF	TGTGCCACCTGGGGGCAGCTGAACACTGAAGCTTTCTTT
NA	medium-sized	TRBJ2-3	TRBV7-2	CASSSSTDTQYF	TGTGCCAGCAGCTCTAGCACAGATACGCAGTATTTT
NA	NA	TRBJ1-2	TRBV12-3/TRBV12-4	CASSLVANYGYTF	TGTGCCAGCAGTTTAGTTGCTAACTATGGCTACACCTTC
NA	medium-sized	TRBJ1-2	TRBV7-8	CASSLGNYGYTF	TGTGCCAGCAGCTTAGGCAACTATGGCTACACCTTC
TRBD1	few	TRBJ2-2	TRBV24-1	CATSDPGTGTTGELFF	TGTGCCACCAGTGACCCCGGGACAGGGACCACCGGGGAGCTGTTTTTT
TRBD1	NA	TRBJ2-2	TRBV6-2/TRBV6-3	CASSYSRTGHGELFF	TGTGCCAGCAGTTACTCGAGGACAGGGCACGGGGAGCTGTTTTTT
TRBD1	NA	TRBJ1-2	TRBV7-2	CASSPAGTGGSDGYTF	TGTGCCAGCAGCCCCGCCGGGACAGGGGGCTCCGATGGCTACACCTTC
NA	medium-sized	TRBJ1-2	TRBV7-8	CASSLAGDSGYTF	TGTGCCAGCAGCTTGGCAGGGGACTCTGGCTACACCTTC
NA	many	TRBJ2-3	TRBV6-6	CASSRSEGADTQYF	TGTGCCAGCAGCCGATCGGAGGGTGCAGATACGCAGTATTTT
NA	large	TRBJ2-7	TRBV19	CASSIDPTGSYEQYF	TGTGCCAGTAGTATAGACCCGACAGGCTCCTACGAGCAGTACTTC
NA	NA	TRBJ2-2	TRBV5-6	CASSYNQRDTGELFF	TGTGCCAGCAGTTATAACCAAAGGGACACCGGGGAGCTGTTTTTT
NA	many	TRBJ2-1	TRBV7-6	CASSLVGGGPNNEQFF	TGTGCCAGCAGCTTAGTTGGTGGCGGACCGAACAATGAGCAGTTCTTC
TRBD1	medium-sized	TRBJ2-1	TRBV15	CATSRGTGGVKNEQFF	TGTGCCACCAGCAGAGGAACAGGGGGCGTGAAAAATGAGCAGTTCTTC
NA	medium-sized	TRBJ2-3	TRBV7-8	CASSLVSTDTQYF	TGTGCCAGCAGCTTAGTGTCCACAGATACGCAGTATTTT
TRBD2	NA	TRBJ2-1	TRBV7-6	CASSLGLAGLNEQLF	TGTGCCAGCAGCTTGGGGCTAGCGGGATTGAATGAGCAGCTCTTC
NA	NA	TRBJ2-3	TRBV11-2	CASSFPTDTQYF	TGTGCCAGCAGCTTCCCCACAGATACGCAGTATTTT
TRBD1	NA	TRBJ2-7	TRBV24-1	CATSDSRTGDEQYF	TGTGCCACCAGTGATTCAAGGACAGGGGACGAGCAGTACTTC
NA	many	TRBJ2-4	TRBV15	CATSRGGSRKNIQYF	TGTGCCACCAGCAGAGGGGGGTCTAGAAAAAACATTCAGTACTTC
NA	medium-sized	TRBJ2-5	TRBV29-1	CSVEGGFGQETQYF	TGCAGCGTTGAGGGGGGTTTCGGGCAAGAGACCCAGTACTTC
TRBD1	NA	TRBJ2-5	TRBV2	CASGGTGSGETQYF	TGCGCCAGCGGTGGGACAGGGTCGGGAGAGACCCAGTACTTC
TRBD1	medium-sized	TRBJ2-5	TRBV20-1	CSANRGGGETQYF	TGCAGTGCTAACAGGGGCGGCGGAGAGACCCAGTACTTC
NA	NA	TRBJ1-1	TRBV12-3/TRBV12-4	CASSLHTNTEAFF	TGTGCCAGCAGTCTCCACACGAACACTGAAGCTTTCTTT
TRBD2	many	TRBJ2-7	TRBV2	CASSELAGASYEQYF	TGTGCCAGCAGTGAGTTAGCGGGGGCCTCCTACGAGCAGTACTTC
NA	NA	TRBJ2-2	TRBV4-3	CASSQAGVTGELFF	TGCGCCAGCAGCCAAGCAGGGGTCACCGGGGAGCTGTTTTTT
NA	NA	TRBJ2-5	TRBV7-2	CDSSPEGRGKETQYF	TGTGACAGCAGCCCGGAGGGACGGGGGAAAGAGACCCAGTACTTC
NA	NA	TRBJ2-7	TRBV2	CASSEVGATYEQYF	TGTGCCAGCAGTGAAGTGGGGGCCACCTACGAGCAGTACTTC
TRBD2	medium-sized	TRBJ2-5	TRBV10-2	CASSESSHAGEETQYF	TGCGCCAGCAGTGAGTCCTCCCATGCGGGGGAAGAGACCCAGTACTTC